A selection of T cell receptor beta chains follows, all from one sample in a study of T-cell memory formation after mild COVID-19. MiXCR was run by TCRdb on the 5' RACE reads, yielding one entry per CDR3 protein. Of some 100,000 distinct CDR3 sequences listed, approximately 12% are singletons. Sequencing was carried out using PBMCs or a T cell subset sorted from them (not recorded which). These receptors were taken from a man aged 18 to 30 who had mild COVID-19 (a few samples of this study predate the infection). Cell type and time point are not known. Each CDR3 is given without its conserved first and last residue. Fields, in order: CDR3 length, V gene, clone size, CDR3 protein. Clone size is stated in some rows and not others, as once, few, many or a class when expanded.

>12|TRBV7-8|few
ASSKVVVNYGYT
>13|TRBV4-3|-
ASSQVRTANQPQH
>10|TRBV7-8|many
AGQGIEDTQY
>14|TRBV5-1|few
ASSLRTFDQDYEQY
>11|TRBV12-3/TRBV12-4|-
ASSYYSSYEQY
>13|TRBV12-3/TRBV12-4|few
ASSLAGRAGQPQH
>12|TRBV5-1|-
ASSSRQGTNEQF
>12|TRBV11-2|few
ASSRSALRQGFT
>12|TRBV6-2/TRBV6-3|-
ASSSLTGIDEQY
>13|TRBV4-2|few
ASSQERGGGYGYT
>15|TRBV4-3|many
ASSKRFPSVRADTQY
>13|TRBV7-9|many
ASSPRTERNTEAF
>12|TRBV7-2|few
ASSSRGVGDTQY
>12|TRBV13|-
ASSSRGAQETQY
>16|TRBV6-2/TRBV6-3|-
ASSYPVQLDYSNQPQH
>16|TRBV5-1|few
ASGLNSGQPRVTGELF
>12|TRBV13|-
ASSLGIPGDEQF
>9|TRBV7-9|many
ASMWSMGQF
>13|TRBV7-2|few
ASSIGVARADEQF
>16|TRBV7-6|few
ASSPGQPTSSYNSPLH
>12|TRBV7-6|few
ASSPMDGSYEQY
>15|TRBV7-2|many
ASSSRTGTGRTDTQY
>11|TRBV7-9|few
ASSLAHTDTQY
>11|TRBV10-2|-
ASSPGDAQPQH
>14|TRBV5-5|many
ASIVGSRGGTGELF
>14|TRBV14|-
ASSQVAPGPKNEQY
>13|TRBV12-5|-
ASNGPSSGANVLT
>12|TRBV4-1|-
ASSHEVGDYEQY
>11|TRBV19|-
ASIGEVAYGYT
>15|TRBV5-4|few
ASSLSSGGSGANVLT
>12|TRBV5-5|few
ASSFLQGISPLH
>11|TRBV7-8|-
ASSLDRGHGYT